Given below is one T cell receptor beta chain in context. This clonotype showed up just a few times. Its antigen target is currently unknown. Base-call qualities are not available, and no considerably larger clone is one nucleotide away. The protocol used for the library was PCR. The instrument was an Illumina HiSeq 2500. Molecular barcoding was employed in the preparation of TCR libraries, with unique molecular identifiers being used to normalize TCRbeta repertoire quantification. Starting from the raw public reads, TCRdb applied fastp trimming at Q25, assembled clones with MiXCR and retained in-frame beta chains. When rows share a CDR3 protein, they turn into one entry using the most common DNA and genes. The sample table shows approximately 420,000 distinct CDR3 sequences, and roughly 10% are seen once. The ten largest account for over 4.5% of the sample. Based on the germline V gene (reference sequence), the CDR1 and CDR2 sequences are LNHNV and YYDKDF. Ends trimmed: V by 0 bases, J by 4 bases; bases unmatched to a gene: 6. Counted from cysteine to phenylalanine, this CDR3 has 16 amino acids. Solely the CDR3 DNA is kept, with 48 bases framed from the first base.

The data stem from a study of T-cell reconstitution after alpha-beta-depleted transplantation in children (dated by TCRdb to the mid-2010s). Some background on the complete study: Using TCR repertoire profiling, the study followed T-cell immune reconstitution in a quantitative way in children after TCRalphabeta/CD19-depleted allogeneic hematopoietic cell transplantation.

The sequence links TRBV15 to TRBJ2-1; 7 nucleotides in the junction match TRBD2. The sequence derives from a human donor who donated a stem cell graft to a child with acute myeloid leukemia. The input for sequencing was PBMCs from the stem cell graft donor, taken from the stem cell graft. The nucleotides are TGTGCCACCAGCAGAGAGGTGGGGGGAGGGTACAATGAGCAGTTCTTC. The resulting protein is CATSREVGGGYNEQFF. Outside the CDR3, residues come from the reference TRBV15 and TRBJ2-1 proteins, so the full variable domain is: DAMVIQNPRYQVTQFGKPVTLSCSQTLNHNVMYWYQQKSSQAPKLLFHYYDKDFNNEADTPDNFQSRRPNTSFCFLDIRSPGLGDTAMYLCATSREVGGGYNEQFFGPGTRLTVL.